Listed below are T cell receptor beta chains from one sample, sequenced in a study of T-cell reconstitution after alpha-beta-depleted transplantation in children. TCRdb passed the PCR reads through MiXCR, listing each CDR3 protein once. In the table there are about 980,000 distinct CDR3 sequences, about 30% of which are singletons. Sample: PBMCs, mostly from graft donor cells, taken 360 days after TCRalphabeta/CD19-depleted stem cell transplant. These receptors were obtained from a boy in the first two years of life who had a stem cell transplant for SCID, so the T cells may come from the graft donor. The CDR3 runs from the conserved cysteine through the conserved F or W. D genes are given only for firm matches. Some rows mark clone size as missing; the rest say once, few, many or name a class of expanded clone.

D,size,V,J,CDR3,DNA
.,few,TRBV12-3/TRBV12-4,TRBJ2-1,CASSGTAGSFNEQFF,TGTGCCAGCAGTGGGACAGCGGGGTCGTTCAATGAGCAGTTCTTC
TRBD2,.,TRBV15,TRBJ2-5,CATSRGGLEETQYF,TGTGCCACCAGCAGAGGAGGACTAGAAGAGACCCAGTACTTC
.,few,TRBV29-1,TRBJ2-1,CSAAQGYNEQFF,TGCAGCGCGGCCCAGGGATACAATGAGCAGTTCTTC
.,.,TRBV7-8,TRBJ1-6,CASSFWGASDDNSPLHF,TGTGCCAGCAGCTTTTGGGGGGCAAGCGACGATAATTCACCCCTCCACTTT
TRBD2,.,TRBV12-3/TRBV12-4,TRBJ2-1,CASSLGSGGDYNEQFF,TGTGCCAGCAGTTTAGGGAGCGGGGGGGACTACAATGAGCAGTTCTTC
.,.,TRBV20-1,TRBJ2-1,CSASSLGGANNEQFF,TGCAGTGCTAGTTCCCTTGGGGGCGCGAATAATGAGCAGTTCTTC
.,.,TRBV2,TRBJ2-2,CASSELWAARDTGELFF,TGTGCCAGCAGTGAATTATGGGCAGCAAGGGACACCGGGGAGCTGTTTTTT
.,.,TRBV12-3/TRBV12-4,TRBJ2-4,CASSLAQLEGNIQYF,TGTGCCAGCAGTTTAGCACAACTAGAAGGGAACATTCAGTACTTC
.,few,TRBV5-4,TRBJ1-1,CASSLSGDEAFF,TGTGCCAGCAGCTTGTCGGGCGATGAAGCTTTCTTT
TRBD1,.,TRBV5-1,TRBJ2-2,CASSLAVTGITGELFF,TGCGCCAGCAGCTTGGCCGTGACAGGGATCACCGGGGAGCTGTTTTTT
.,few,TRBV24-1,TRBJ2-3,CATSDPRGAVDTQYF,TGTGCCACCAGTGACCCAAGGGGGGCAGTTGATACGCAGTATTTT
TRBD1,once,TRBV20-1,TRBJ1-2,CSAAVGTANYGYTF,TGCAGTGCTGCCGTGGGGACAGCGAACTATGGCTACACCTTC
TRBD1,.,TRBV5-6,TRBJ1-1,CASSPYVGQGGVEGDTEAFF,TGTGCCAGCAGCCCATACGTAGGACAGGGAGGAGTTGAAGGAGACACTGAAGCTTTCTTT
.,few,TRBV7-9,TRBJ2-4,CASSFTQGDLAKNIQYF,TGTGCCAGCAGCTTCACGCAGGGAGACCTAGCCAAAAACATTCAGTACTTC
.,few,TRBV7-3,TRBJ2-7,CASSLTPGTYEQYF,TGTGCCAGCAGCTTAACCCCCGGAACCTACGAGCAGTACTTC
TRBD1,.,TRBV5-1,TRBJ1-1,CASSLTGTGRSGEAFF,TGCGCCAGCAGCCTAACCGGGACAGGTCGTTCGGGAGAAGCTTTCTTT
.,few,TRBV25-1,TRBJ2-1,CASRGPGSEQFF,TGTGCCAGCAGGGGCCCCGGGAGTGAGCAGTTCTTC
TRBD1,.,TRBV4-2,TRBJ2-3,CASSQVQGTYTDTQYF,TGTGCCAGCAGCCAAGTACAGGGGACCTACACAGATACGCAGTATTTT